This TCR beta chain was captured in a study of cytomegalovirus exposure and HLA in healthy donors. Germline CDR1 and CDR2: MNHEY and SVGAGI. Trimming removed 0 bases at V and 0 bases at J, with 8 bases between. This CDR3 contains 16 residues. As to this clone: No antigen is known for it.

PCR employed 60 Vbeta and 13 Jbeta primers. This table comes from immunoSEQ multiplex PCR, and its TCRdb copy is limited to in-frame clones, with some not included. The sample has 100,000 to 150,000 clones, over 65% seen once. Study-level results: The dataset shows that most TCR sequences were rare, while some public TCRs occurred in many donors. Indistinguishability led to the exclusion of some V segments, TRBV6-2 and TRBV6-3 included. Later analysis revealed greater clonal expansion in HLA-associated TCR beta chains than in equally common others. Presence/absence analyses treated sequencing depth as roughly uniform across donors.

The sample taken for sequencing was PBMCs. This sequence originates from a woman in her thirties or forties in good health and CMV-seronegative. V gene TRBV6-5 combines with J gene TRBJ1-4, with D unresolved. DNA of the CDR3: TGTGCCAGCAGTTACTCGAGCACCTCAACTAATGAAAAACTGTTTTTT. This gives the protein CASSYSSTSTNEKLFF.